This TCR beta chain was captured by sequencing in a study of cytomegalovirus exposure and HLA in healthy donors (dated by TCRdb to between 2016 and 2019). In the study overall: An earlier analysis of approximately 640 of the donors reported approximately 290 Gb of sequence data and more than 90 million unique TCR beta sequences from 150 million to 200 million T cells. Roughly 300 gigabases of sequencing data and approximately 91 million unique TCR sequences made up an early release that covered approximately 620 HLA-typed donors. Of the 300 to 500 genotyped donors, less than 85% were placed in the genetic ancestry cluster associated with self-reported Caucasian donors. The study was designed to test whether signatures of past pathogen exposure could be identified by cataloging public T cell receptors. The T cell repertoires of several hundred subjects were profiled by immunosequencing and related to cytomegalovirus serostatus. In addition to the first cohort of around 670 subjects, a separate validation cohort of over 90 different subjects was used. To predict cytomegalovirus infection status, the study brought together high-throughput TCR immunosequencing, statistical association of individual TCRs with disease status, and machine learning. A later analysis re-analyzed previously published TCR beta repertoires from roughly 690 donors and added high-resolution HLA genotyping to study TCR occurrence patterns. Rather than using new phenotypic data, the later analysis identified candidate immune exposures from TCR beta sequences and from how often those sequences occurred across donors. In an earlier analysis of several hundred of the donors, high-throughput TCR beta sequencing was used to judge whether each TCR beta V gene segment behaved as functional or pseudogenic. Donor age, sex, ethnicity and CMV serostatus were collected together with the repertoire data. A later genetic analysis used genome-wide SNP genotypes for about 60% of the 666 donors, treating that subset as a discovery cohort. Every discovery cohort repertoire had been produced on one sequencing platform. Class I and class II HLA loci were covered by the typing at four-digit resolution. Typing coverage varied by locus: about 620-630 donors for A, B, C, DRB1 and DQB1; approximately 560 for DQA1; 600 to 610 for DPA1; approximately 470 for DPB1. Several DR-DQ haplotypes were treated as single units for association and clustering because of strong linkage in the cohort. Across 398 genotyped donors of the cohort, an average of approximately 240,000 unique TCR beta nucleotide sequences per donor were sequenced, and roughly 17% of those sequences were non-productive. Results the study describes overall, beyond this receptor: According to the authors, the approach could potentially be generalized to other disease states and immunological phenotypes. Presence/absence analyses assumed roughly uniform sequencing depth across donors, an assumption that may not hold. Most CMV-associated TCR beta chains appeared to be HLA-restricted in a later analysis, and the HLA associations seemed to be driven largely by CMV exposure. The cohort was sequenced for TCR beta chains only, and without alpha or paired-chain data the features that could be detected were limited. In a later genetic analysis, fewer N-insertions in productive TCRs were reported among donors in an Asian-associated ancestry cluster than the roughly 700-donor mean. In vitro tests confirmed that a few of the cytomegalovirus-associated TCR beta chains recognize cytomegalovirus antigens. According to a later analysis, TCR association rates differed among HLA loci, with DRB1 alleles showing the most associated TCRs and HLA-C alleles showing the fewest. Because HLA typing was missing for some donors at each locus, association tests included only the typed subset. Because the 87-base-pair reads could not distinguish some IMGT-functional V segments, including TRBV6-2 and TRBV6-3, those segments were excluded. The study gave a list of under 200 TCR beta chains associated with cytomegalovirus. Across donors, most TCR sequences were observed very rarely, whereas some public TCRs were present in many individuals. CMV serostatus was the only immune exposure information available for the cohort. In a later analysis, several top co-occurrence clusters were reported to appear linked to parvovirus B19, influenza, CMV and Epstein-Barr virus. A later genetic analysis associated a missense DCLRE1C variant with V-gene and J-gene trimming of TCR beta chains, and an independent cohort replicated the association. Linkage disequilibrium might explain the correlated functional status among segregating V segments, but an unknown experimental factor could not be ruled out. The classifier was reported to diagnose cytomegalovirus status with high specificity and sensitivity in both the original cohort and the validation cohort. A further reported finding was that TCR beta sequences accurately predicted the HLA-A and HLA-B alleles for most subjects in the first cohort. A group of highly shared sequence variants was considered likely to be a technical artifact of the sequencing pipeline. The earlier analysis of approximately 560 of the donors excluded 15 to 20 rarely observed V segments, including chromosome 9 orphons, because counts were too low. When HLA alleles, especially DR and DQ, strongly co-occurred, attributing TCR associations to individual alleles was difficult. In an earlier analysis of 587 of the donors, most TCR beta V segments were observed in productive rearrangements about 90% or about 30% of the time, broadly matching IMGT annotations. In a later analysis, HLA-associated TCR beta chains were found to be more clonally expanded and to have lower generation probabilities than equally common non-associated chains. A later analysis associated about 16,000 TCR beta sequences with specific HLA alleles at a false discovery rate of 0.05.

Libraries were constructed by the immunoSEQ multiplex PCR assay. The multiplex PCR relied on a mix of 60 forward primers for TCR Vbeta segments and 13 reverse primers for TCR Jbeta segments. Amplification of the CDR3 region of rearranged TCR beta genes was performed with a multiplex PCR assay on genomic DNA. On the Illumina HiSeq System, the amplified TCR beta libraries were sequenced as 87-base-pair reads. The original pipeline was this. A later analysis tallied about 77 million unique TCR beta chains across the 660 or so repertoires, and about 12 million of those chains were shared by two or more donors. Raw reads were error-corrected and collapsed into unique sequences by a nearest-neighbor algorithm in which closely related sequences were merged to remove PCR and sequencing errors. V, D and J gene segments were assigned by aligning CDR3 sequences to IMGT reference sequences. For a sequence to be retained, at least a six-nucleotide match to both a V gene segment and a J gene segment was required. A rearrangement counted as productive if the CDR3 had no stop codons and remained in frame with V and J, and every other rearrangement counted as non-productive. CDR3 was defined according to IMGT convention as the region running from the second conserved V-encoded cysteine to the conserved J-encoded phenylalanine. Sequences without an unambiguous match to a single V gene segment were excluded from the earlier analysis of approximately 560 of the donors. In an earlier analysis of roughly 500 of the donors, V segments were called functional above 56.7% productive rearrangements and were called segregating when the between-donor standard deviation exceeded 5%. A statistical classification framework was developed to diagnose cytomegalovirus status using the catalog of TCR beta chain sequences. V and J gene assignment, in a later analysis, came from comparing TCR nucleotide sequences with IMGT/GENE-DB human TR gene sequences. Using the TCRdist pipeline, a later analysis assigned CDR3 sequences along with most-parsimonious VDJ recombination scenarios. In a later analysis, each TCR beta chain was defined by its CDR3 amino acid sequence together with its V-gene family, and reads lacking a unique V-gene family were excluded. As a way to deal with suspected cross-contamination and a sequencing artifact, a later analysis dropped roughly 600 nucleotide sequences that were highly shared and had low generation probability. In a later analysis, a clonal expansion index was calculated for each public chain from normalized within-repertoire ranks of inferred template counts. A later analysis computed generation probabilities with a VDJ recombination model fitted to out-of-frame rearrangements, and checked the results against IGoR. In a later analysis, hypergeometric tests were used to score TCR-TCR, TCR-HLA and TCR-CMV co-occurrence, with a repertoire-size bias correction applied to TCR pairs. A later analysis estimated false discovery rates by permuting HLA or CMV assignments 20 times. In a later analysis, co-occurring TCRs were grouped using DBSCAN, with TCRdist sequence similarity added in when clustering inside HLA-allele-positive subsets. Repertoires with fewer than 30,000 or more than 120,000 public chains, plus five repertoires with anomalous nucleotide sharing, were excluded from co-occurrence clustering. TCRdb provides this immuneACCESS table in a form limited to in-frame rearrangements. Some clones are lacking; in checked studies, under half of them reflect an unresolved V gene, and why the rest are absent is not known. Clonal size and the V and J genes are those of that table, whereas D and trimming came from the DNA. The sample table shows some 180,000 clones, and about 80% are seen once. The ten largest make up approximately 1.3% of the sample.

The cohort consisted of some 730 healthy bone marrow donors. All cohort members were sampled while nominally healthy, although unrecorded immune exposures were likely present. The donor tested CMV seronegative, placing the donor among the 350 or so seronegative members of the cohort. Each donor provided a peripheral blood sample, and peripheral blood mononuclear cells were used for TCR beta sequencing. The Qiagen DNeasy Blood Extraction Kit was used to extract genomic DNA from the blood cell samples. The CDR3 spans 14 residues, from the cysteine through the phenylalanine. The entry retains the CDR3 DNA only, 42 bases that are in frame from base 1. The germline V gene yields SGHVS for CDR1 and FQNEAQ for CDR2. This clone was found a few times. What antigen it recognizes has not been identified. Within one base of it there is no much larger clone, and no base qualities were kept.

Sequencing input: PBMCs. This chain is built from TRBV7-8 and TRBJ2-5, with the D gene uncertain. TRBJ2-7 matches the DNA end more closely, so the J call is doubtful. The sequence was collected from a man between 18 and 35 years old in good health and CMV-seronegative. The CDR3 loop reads CASSFLFSTYEQYF. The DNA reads TGTGCCAGCAGCTTTTTGTTTTCCACCTACGAGCAGTACTTC.